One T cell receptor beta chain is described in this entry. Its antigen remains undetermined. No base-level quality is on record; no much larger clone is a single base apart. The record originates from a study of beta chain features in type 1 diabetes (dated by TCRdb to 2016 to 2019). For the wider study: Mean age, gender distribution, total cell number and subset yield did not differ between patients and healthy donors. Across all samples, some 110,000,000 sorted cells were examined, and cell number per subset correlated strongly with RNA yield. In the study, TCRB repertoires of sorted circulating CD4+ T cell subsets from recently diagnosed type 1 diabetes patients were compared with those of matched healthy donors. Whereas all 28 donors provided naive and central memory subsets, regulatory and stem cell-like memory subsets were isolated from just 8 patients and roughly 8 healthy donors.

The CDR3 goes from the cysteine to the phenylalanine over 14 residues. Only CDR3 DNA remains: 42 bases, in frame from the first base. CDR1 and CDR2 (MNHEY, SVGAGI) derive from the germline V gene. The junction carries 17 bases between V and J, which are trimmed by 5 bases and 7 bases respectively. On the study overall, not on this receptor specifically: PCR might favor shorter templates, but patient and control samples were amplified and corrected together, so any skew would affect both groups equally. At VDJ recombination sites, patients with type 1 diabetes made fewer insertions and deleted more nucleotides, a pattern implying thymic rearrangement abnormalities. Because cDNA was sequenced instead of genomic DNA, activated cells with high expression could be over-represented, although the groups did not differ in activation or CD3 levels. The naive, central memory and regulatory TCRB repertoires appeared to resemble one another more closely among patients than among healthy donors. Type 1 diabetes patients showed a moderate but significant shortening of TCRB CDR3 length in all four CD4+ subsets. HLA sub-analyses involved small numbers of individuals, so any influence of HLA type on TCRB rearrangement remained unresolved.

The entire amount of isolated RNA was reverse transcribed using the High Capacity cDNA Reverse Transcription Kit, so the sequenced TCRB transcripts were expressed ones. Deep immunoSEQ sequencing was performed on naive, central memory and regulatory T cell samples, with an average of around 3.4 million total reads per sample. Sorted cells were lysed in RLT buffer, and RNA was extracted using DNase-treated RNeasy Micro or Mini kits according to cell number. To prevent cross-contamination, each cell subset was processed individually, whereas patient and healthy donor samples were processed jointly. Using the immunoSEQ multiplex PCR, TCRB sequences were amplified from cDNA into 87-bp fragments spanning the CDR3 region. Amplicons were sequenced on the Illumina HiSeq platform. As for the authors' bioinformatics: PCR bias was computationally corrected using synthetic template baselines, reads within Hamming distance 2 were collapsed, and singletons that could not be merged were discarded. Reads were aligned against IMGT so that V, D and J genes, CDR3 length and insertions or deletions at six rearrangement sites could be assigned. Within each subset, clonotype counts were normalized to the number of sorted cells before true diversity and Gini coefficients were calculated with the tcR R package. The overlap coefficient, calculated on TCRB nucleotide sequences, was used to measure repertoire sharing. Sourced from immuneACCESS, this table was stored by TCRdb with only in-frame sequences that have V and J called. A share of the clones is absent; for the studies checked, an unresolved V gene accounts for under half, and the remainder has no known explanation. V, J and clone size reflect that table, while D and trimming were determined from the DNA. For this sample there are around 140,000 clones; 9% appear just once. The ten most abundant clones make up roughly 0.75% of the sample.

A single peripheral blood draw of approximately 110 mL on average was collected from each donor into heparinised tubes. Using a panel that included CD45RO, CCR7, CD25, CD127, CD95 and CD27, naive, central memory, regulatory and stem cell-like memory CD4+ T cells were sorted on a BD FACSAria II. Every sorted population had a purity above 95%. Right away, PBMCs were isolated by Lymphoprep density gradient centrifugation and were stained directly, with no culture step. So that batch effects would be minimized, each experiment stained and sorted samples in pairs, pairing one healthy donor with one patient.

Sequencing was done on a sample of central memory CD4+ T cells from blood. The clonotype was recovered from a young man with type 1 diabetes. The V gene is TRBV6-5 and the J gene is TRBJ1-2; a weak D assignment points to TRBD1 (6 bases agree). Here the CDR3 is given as CASSDLPQGRGYTF. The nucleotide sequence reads TGTGCCAGCAGTGACCTTCCACAGGGACGTGGCTACACCTTC.